A single sample gave rise to the 8 T cell receptor beta chains below, sequenced in a study of blood T cell repertoires in COVID-19. Here immunoSEQ multiplex PCR was the method, and the copy in TCRdb shows in-frame clones only, minus some. The sample records around 94,000 clones, nearly 90% being singletons. Sequences were obtained from peripheral blood. The receptors derive from a man in his forties or fifties with active COVID-19.

The gene calls are TRBV5-4 and TRBJ2-7, with D possibly being TRBD2 (7 bases). V was trimmed by 0 bases and J by 4 bases, leaving 14 bases between them. Germline assignment: CDR1 SGHNT and CDR2 YYREEE (reference sequence). The CDR3 sequence is 15 residues long. The CDR3 DNA follows: TGTGCCAGCAGCTTGGCCGGCCGGGGGGCTTACGAGCAGTACTTC. This sequence encodes CASSLAGRGAYEQYF.

The chain employs TRBV5-1 and TRBJ1-6; D gene unclear. The CDR3 covers 14 residues. V gave up 0 bases and J gave up 7 bases, with 8 bases separating them. CDR1 and CDR2 from the germline V gene are SGHRS and YFSETQ. CDR3 DNA: TGCGCCAGCAGCTTGGTAACAGCCAATTCACCCCTCCACTTT. Translated: CASSLVTANSPLHF.

The V call is TRBV11-2, the J call TRBJ2-7; 7 bases fit TRBD2. CDR3 length: 13 residues. The ends lost 6 bases at V and 4 bases at J; junction bases unmatched: 6. CDR1 and CDR2 from the germline V gene are SGHAT and FQNNGV. CDR3 DNA sequence: TGTGCCAGCAGTTTGGCCGGGAGGTACGAGCAGTACTTC. Its protein product is CASSLAGRYEQYF.

The chain has TRBV6-6 and TRBJ2-7; D unclear. The germline gives CDR1 MNHNY, CDR2 SVGAGI (reference sequence). The V end lost 6 bases, the J end lost 6 bases, and 9 bases lay between the germline ends. This CDR3 has 11 residues. The CDR3 sequence is CASSLTSEQYF. The CDR3 region has the DNA TGTGCCAGCAGCTTGACATCCGAGCAGTACTTC.

The V gene is TRBV1, the J gene TRBJ1-1. TRBV1 is a pseudogene locus. The CDR3 length is 13 residues. The CDR3 region is CTSSQVVNTEAFF. In DNA, the CDR3 is TGCACCAGCAGCCAGGTAGTGAACACTGAAGCTTTCTTT.

This clone was seen only a few times. The CDR3 sequence: CASSLGQGLYEQYF. CDR3 nucleotides: TGTGCCAGCAGCTTGGGGCAGGGCTTATACGAGCAGTACTTC. The V gene is TRBV5-8, the J gene TRBJ2-7; tentative D call: TRBD1 (5 bases). Trimming pared 0 bases from V and 4 bases from J, leaving 11 bases between. This CDR3 has 14 residues. Germline CDR1 is SGHTS and CDR2 is YDEGEE. The whole variable domain, remainder taken from reference TRBV5-8 and TRBJ2-7, is EAGVTQSPTHLIKTRGQQATLRCSPISGHTSVYWYQQALGLGLQFLLWYDEGEERNRGNFPPRFSGRQFPNYSSELNVNALELEDSALYLCASSLGQGLYEQYFGPGTRLTVT.

The CDR3 DNA sequence: TGTGCCAGCAGCGTCGGGATCACTGAAGCTTTCTTT. It translates to CASSVGITEAFF. The V call is TRBV9, the J call TRBJ1-1; no reliable D call. V was pared by 2 bases and J by 4 bases, with 6 bases between. This CDR3 has 12 amino acids. Germline-derived CDR1 and CDR2 are SGDLS and YYNGEE.

The rearrangement links TRBV19 to TRBJ1-5; TRBD1 aligns across 8 bases. This CDR3 is 16 amino acids long. Looked up from germline, CDR1 is LNHDA and CDR2 is SQIVND (reference sequence). V gave up 3 bases and J gave up 2 bases; unmatched junction bases: 6. In DNA, the CDR3 is TGTGCCAGTAGTATCTCTCAGGGGGCCCGCAATCAGCCCCAGCATTTT. It yields the protein CASSISQGARNQPQHF. The full variable domain, in which reference TRBV19 and TRBJ1-5 provide the parts outside the CDR3, is DGGITQSPKYLFRKEGQNVTLSCEQNLNHDAMYWYRQDPGQGLRLIYYSQIVNDFQKGDIAEGYSVSREKKESFPLTVTSAQKNPTAFYLCASSISQGARNQPQHFGDGTRLSIL.